This T cell receptor (beta chain) was sequenced in a study of blood T cell repertoires in COVID-19. Germline CDR1 is SGDLS and CDR2 is YYNGEE. This CDR3 is 14 amino acids long. Trimming removed 4 bases from V and 3 bases from J; junction bases left unmatched: 5. In terms of age and location, participants ranged from roughly 18 to 95 years and lived in about two dozen US areas. Grouping used clinical history reported by participants in a survey and questionnaire. Data came from immunoSEQ multiplex PCR; TCRdb stores just in-frame clones and leaves some out. The sample includes under 500,000 clones, about 90% of them seen just once.

Specimen: PBMCs or T cells enriched from blood (not recorded which). The sequence derives from a woman aged 18 to 35 with acute COVID-19. This chain connects TRBV9 to TRBJ2-3, with 7 bases identical to TRBD2. The chain's CDR3 is CASSQTSQTDTQYF. The CDR3, as DNA: TGTGCCAGCAGCCAGACTAGCCAAACAGATACGCAGTATTTT. Complete variable domain (other parts from reference TRBV9 and TRBJ2-3): DSGVTQTPKHLITATGQRVTLRCSPRSGDLSVYWYQQSLDQGLQFLIQYYNGEERAKGNILERFSAQQFPDLHSELNLSSLELGDSALYFCASSQTSQTDTQYFGPGTRLTVL.